This TCR beta chain was captured by sequencing in a study of T cells in Graves' hyperthyroidism and ophthalmopathy. This clonotype was counted only a few times. There were TCR beta CDR3 regions amplified from RNA transcripts. The HTBI primer set served for first-round RT-PCR of the TCR CDR3. One entry per CDR3 protein, called by TCRdb with MiXCR from the multiplex PCR reads. The repertoire holds under 350,000 distinct CDR3 sequences, with 21% as singletons. The CDR3 loop spans 16 amino acids. Per the germline V gene, CDR1 is DFQATT and CDR2 is SNEGSKA (reference sequence). Sequencing was carried out using blood. The chain has TRBV20-1 and TRBJ1-5, with D tentatively TRBD1 (6 bases). The receptor comes from a woman in her fifties or sixties with Graves' hyperthyroidism. CDR3 sequence reads: CSYSRGGGRGNQPQHF. In DNA, the CDR3 is TGCAGCTATTCTAGAGGAGGGGGGCGAGGGAATCAGCCCCAGCATTTT.